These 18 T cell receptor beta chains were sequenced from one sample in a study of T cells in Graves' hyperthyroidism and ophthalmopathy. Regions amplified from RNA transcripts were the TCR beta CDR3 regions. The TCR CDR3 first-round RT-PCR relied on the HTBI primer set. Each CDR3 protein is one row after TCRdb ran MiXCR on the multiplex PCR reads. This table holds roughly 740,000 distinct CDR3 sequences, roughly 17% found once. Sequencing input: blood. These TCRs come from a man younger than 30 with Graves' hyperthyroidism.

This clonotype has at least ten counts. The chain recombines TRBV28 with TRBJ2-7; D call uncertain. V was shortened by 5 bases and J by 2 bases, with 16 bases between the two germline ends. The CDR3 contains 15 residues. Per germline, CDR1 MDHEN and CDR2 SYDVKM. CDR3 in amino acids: CASSPHPGRAYEQYF. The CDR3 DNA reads TGTGCCAGCAGTCCCCACCCGGGCAGAGCCTACGAGCAGTACTTC.

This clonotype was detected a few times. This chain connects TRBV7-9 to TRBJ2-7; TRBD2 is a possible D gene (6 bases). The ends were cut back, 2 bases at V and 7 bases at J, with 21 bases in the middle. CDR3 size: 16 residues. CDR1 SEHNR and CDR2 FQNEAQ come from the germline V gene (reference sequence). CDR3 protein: CASSLHSLGTEAEQYF. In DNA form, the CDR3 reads TGTGCCAGCAGCTTACATTCCCTTGGGACTGAGGCTGAGCAGTACTTC.

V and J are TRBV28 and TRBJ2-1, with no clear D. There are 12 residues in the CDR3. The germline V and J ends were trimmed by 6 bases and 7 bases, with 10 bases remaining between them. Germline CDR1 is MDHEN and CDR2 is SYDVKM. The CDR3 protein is CASSPHQNEQFF. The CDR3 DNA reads TGTGCCAGCAGCCCCCATCAGAATGAGCAGTTCTTC.

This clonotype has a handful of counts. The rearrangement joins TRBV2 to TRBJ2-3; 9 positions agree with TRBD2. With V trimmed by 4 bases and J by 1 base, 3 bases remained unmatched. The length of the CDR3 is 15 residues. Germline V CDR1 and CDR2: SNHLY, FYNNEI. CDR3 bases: TGTGCCAGCAGTGGTAGCGGGAGCGGCACAGATACGCAGTATTTT. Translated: CASSGSGSGTDTQYF.

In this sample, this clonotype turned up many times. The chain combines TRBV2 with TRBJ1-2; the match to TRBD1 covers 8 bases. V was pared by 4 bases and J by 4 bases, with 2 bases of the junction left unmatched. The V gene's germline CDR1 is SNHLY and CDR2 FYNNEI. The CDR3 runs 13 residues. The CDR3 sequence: CASSGTGTYGYTF. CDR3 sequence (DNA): TGTGCCAGCAGTGGGACAGGGACCTATGGCTACACCTTC. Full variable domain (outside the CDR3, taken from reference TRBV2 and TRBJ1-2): EPEVTQTPSHQVTQMGQEVILRCVPISNHLYFYWYRQILGQKVEFLVSFYNNEISEKSEIFDDQFSVERPDGSNFTLKIRSTKLEDSAMYFCASSGTGTYGYTFGSGTRLTVV.

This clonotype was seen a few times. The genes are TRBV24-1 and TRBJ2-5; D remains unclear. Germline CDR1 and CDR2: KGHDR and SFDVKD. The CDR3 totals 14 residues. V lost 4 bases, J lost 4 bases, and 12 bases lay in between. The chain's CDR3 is CATSDPGRVETQYF. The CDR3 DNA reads TGTGCCACCAGTGACCCCGGTAGGGTAGAGACCCAGTACTTC.

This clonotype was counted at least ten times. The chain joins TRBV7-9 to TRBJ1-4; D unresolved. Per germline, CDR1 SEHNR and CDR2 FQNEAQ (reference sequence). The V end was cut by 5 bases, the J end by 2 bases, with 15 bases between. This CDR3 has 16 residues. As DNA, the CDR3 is TGTGCCAGCAGCCGGAGCCTACAGAACACTAATGAAAAACTGTTTTTT. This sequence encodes CASSRSLQNTNEKLFF.

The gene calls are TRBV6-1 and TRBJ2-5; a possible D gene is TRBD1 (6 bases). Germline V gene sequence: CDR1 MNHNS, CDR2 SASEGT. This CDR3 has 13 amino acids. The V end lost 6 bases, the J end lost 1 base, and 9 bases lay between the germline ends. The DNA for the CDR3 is TGTGCCAGCAGACAACAGGGCCAAGAGACCCAGTACTTC. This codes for CASRQQGQETQYF.

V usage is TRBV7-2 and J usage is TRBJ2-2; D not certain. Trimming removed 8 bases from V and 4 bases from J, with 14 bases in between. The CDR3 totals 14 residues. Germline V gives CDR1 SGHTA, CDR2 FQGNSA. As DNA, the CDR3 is TGTGCCAGCGGGTCAGAGAGGACCACCGGGGAGCTGTTTTTT. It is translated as CASGSERTTGELFF.

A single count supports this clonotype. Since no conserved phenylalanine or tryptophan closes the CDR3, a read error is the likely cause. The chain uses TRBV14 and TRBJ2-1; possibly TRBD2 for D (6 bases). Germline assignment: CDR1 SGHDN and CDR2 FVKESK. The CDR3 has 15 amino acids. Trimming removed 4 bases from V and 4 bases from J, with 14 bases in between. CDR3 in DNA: TGTGCCAGCAGCCGCCCGGGGACTGATTACAATGAGCAGTTCGTC. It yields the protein CASSRPGTDYNEQFV.

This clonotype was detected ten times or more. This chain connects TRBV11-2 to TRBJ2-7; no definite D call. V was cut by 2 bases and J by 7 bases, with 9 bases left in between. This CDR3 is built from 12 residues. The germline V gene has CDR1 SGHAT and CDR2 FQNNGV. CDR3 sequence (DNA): TGTGCCAGCAGCTTACCCTCAACTGAGCAGTACTTC. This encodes CASSLPSTEQYF.

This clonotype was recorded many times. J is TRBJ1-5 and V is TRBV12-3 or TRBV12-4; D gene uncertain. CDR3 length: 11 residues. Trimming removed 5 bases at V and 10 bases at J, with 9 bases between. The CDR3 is CASSLGYPQHF. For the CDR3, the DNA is TGTGCCAGCAGTCTAGGGTACCCCCAGCATTTT.

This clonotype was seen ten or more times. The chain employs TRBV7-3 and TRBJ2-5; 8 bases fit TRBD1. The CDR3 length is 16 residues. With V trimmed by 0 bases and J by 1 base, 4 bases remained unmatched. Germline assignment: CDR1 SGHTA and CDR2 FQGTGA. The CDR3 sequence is CASSLTNTGGQETQYF. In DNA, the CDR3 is TGTGCCAGCAGCTTAACAAATACAGGGGGCCAAGAGACCCAGTACTTC.

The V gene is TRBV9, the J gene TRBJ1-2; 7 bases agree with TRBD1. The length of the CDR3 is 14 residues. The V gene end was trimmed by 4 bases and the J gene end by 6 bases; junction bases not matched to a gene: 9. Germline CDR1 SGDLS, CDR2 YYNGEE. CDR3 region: CASSSQTGIHGYTF. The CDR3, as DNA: TGTGCCAGCAGCTCACAGACAGGGATCCATGGCTACACCTTC.

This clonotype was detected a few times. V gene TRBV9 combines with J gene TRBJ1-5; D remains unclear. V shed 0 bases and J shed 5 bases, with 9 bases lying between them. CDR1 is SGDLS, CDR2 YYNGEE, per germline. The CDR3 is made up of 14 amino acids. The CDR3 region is CASSVGGGYQPQHF. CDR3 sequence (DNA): TGTGCCAGCAGCGTAGGGGGTGGTTATCAGCCCCAGCATTTT.

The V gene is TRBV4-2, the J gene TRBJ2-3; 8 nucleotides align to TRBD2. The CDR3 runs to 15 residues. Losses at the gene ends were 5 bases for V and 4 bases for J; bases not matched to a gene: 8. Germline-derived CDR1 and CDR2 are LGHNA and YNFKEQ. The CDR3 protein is CASSEGGRLADTQYF. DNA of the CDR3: TGTGCCAGCAGCGAAGGCGGGAGGTTAGCAGATACGCAGTATTTT.

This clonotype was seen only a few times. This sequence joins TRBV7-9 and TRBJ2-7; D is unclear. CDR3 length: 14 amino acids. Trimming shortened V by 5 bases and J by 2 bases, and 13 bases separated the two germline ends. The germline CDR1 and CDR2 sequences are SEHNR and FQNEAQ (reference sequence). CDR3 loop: CASSGPGSPYEQYF. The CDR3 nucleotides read TGTGCCAGCAGCGGCCCAGGATCCCCCTACGAGCAGTACTTC.

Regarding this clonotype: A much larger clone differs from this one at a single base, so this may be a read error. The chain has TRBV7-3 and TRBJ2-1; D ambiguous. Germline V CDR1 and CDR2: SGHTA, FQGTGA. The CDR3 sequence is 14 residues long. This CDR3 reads CASSPTLSYNERFF. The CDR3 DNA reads TGTGCCAGCAGCCCTACCCTTTCCTACAATGAGCGGTTCTTC.